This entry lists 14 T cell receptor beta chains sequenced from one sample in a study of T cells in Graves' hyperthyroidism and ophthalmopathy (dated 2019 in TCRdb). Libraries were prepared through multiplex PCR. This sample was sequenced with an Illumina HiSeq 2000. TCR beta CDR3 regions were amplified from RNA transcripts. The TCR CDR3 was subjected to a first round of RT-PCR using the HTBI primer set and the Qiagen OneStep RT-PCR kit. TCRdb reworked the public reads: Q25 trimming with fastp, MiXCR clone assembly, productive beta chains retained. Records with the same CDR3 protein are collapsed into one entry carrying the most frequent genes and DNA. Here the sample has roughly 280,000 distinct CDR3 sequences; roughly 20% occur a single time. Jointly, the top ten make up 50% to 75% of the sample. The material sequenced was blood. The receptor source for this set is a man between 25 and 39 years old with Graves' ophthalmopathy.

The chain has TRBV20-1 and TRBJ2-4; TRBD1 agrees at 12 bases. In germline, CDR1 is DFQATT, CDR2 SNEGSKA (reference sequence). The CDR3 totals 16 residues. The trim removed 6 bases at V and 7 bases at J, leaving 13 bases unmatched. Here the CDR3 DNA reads TGCAGTGCAACGCGACCGGGACAGGGGGCAGGGAACATTCAGTACTTC. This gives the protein CSATRPGQGAGNIQYF.

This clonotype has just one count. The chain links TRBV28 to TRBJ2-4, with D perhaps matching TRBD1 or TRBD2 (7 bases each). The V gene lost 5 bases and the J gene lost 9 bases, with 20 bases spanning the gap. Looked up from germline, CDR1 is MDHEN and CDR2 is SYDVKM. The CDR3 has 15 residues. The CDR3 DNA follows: TGTGCCAGCAGTAGGGGAGGGCCCCAGGGGGGCATTCAGTACTTC. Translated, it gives CASSRGGPQGGIQYF. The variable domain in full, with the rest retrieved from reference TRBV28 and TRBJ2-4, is DVKVTQSSRYLVKRTGEKVFLECVQDMDHENMFWYRQDPGLGLRLIYFSYDVKMKEKGDIPEGYSVSREKKERFSLILESASTNQTSMYLCASSRGGPQGGIQYFGAGTRLSVL.

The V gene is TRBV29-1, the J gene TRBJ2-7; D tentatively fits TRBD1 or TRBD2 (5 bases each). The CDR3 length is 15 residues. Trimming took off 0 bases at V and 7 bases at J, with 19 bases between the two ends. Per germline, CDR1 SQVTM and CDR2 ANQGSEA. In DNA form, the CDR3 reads TGCAGCGTTGAAGATCCTCGCAGAGGGGTTGGGGAGCAGTACTTC. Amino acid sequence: CSVEDPRRGVGEQYF.

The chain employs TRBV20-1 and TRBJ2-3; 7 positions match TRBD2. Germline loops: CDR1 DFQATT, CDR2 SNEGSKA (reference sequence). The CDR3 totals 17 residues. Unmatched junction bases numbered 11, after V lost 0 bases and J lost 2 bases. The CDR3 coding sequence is TGCAGTGCTAGAGATCGGGGAGAAGCGGGGCTCACAGATACGCAGTATTTT. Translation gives CSARDRGEAGLTDTQYF.

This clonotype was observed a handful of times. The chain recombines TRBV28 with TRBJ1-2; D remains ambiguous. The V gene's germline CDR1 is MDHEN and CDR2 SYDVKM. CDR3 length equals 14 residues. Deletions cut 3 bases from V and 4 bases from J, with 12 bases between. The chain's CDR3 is CASSLGGRAYGYTF. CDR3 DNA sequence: TGTGCCAGCAGTTTGGGTGGGCGGGCCTATGGCTACACCTTC.

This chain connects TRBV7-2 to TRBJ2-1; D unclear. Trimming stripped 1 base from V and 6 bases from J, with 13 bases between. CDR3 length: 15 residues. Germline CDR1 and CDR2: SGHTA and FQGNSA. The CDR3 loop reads CASSLGTILLNEQFF. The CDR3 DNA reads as TGTGCCAGCAGCTTAGGGACCATCCTCCTCAATGAGCAGTTCTTC.

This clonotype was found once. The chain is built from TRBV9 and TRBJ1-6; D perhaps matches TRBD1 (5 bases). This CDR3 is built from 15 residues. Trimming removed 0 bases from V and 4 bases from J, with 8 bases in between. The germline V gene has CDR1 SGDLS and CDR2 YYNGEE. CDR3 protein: CASSVDGQYNSPLHF. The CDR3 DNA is TGTGCCAGCAGCGTAGACGGACAATATAATTCACCCCTCCACTTT.

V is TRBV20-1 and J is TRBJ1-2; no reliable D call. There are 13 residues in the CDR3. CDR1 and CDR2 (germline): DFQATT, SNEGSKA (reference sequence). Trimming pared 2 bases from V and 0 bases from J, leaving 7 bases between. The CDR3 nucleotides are TGCAGTGCTAGAAAGGAAGCTAACTATGGCTACACCTTC. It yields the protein CSARKEANYGYTF.

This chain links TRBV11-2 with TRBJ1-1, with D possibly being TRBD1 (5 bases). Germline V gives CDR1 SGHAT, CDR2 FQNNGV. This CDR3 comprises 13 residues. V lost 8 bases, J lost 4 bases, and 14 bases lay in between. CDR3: CASSTRAGTEAFF. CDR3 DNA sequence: TGTGCCAGCTCGACCAGGGCCGGCACTGAAGCTTTCTTT. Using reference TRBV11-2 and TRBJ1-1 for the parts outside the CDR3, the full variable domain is EAGVAQSPRYKIIEKRQSVAFWCNPISGHATLYWYQQILGQGPKLLIQFQNNGVVDDSQLPKDRFSAERLKGVDSTLKIQPAKLEDSAVYLCASSTRAGTEAFFGQGTRLTVV.

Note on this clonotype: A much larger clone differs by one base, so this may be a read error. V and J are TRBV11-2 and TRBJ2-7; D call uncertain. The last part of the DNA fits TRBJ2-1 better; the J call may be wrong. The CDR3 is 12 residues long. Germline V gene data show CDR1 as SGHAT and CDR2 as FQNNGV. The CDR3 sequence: CASSLDFYEQFF. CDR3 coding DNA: TGTGCCAGCAGCTTAGATTTCTACGAGCAGTTCTTC.

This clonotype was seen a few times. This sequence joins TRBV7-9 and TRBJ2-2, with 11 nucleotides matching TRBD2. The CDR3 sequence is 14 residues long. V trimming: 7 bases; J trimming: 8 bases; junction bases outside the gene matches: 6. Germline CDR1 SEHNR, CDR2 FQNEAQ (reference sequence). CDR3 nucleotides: TGTGCCAGCAAACTGACTAGCGGGACTGGGGAGCTGTTTTTT. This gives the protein CASKLTSGTGELFF.

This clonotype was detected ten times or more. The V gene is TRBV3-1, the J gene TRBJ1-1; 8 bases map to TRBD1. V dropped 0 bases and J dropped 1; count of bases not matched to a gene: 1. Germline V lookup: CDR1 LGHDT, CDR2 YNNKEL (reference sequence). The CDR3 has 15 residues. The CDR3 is CASSQEGQGNTEAFF. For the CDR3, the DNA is TGTGCCAGCAGCCAAGAAGGACAGGGGAACACTGAAGCTTTCTTT.

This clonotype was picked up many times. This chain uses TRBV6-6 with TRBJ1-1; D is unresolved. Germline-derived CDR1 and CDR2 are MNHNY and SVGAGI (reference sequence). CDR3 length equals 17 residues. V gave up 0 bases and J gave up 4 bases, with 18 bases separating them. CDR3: CASSYSMGGSPGTEAFF. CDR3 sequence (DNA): TGTGCCAGCAGTTACTCGATGGGTGGGTCCCCGGGCACTGAAGCTTTCTTT.

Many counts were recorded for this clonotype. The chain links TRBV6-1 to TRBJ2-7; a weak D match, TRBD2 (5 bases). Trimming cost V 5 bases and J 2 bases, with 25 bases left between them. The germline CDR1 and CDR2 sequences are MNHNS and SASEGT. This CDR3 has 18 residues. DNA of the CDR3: TGTGCCAGCAGTCCTCGAAGGAGTGGCGGACTTGAGGCCTACGAGCAGTACTTC. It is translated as CASSPRRSGGLEAYEQYF.